This TCR beta chain was recovered during a study of CD8+ T cells in alopecia areata. Study observations and caveats: There were also resident alphabeta T cells of normal skin sequenced in scalp samples.

The sample's treatment: oral pan-JAK inhibitor, 5-10 mg twice daily. The sequencing template was cDNA reverse transcribed from extracted RNA. Repertoires were generated with immunoSEQ multiplex PCR, while TCRdb's copy carries only in-frame clones and drops some. The repertoire holds about 190,000 clones, with roughly three fifths as singletons. Points on this clone: No antigen is known for it. Other nucleotide sequences from this sample produce the same CDR3.

This receptor was taken from a human donor with alopecia areata. The source material was CD4+ T cells sorted from blood, sampled at roughly week 49, from a patient treated with tofacitinib.

Here the CDR3 DNA reads TGTGCCTGGACAGCTTCTGGAAACACCATATATTTT. Translated, it gives CAWTASGNTIYF. The rearrangement links TRBV30 to TRBJ1-3; D remains ambiguous. V gave up 4 bases and J gave up 1 base, with 5 bases separating them. Germline V gene lookup returns CDR1 GTSNPN and CDR2 SVGIG (reference sequence). The CDR3 is 12 amino acids. Combining the CDR3 with reference TRBV30 and TRBJ1-3 gives the whole variable domain SQTIHQWPATLVQPVGSPLSLECTVEGTSNPNLYWYRQAAGRGLQLLFYSVGIGQISSEVPQNLSASRPQDRQFILSSKKLLLSDSGFYLCAWTASGNTIYFGEGSWLTVV.